Included here is one T cell receptor beta chain sequence, with context. Primers included in the PCR were 60 Vbeta and 13 Jbeta primers. Clones were read by immunoSEQ multiplex PCR, and TCRdb kept only the in-frame ones, dropping some. The sample carries about 170,000 clones, roughly 78% recorded once. Germline V gene sequence: CDR1 PRHDT, CDR2 FYEKMQ (reference sequence). The CDR3 runs 13 residues. Trimming stripped 3 bases from V and 5 bases from J, with 11 bases between. The data stem from a study of cytomegalovirus exposure and HLA in healthy donors. Study at large: Unique TCR beta sequences numbering over 100 million came from about 179 million T cells in an earlier analysis.

Sequencing used PBMCs. The rearrangement links TRBV13 to TRBJ2-7; possible D gene TRBD1, 5 bases. The TCR comes from a woman between 50 and 59 years old in good health and CMV-seropositive. CDR3 nucleotide sequence: TGTGCCAGCAGCTTTAGGCAGGGTGACGAGCAGTACTTC. It codes for CASSFRQGDEQYF.